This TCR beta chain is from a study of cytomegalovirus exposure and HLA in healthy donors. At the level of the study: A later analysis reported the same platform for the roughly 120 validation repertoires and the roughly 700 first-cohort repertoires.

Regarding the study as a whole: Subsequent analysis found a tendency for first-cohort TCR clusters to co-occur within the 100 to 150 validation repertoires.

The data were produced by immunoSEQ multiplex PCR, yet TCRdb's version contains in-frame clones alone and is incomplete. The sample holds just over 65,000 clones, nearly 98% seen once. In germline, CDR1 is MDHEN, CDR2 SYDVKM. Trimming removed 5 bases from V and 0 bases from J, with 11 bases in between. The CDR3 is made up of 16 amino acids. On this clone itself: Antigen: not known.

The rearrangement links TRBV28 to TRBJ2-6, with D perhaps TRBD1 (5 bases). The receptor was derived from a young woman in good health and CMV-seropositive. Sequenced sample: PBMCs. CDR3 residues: CASSPDTNSGANVLTF. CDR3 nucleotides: TGTGCCAGCAGTCCGGACACTAACTCTGGGGCCAACGTCCTGACTTTC.